A selection of T cell receptor beta chains follows, all from one sample in a study of human T cells and chemical hapten exposure. TCRdb analysed the RACE reads with MiXCR anew, one entry per CDR3 protein. The data hold 180,000 or so distinct CDR3 sequences, with 20% to 25% observed a single time. Sequenced material: whole blood, taken in connection with sensitization to the hapten diphenylcyclopropenone (DPC). These receptors were obtained from a woman in her forties or fifties with alopecia areata. Some clones in this sample may be carry-over from other donors' samples. CDR3s include the opening cysteine and the closing phenylalanine or tryptophan. The D gene is left open where the match is weak. Expanded clones get a size class; other rows say once, few or many, or leave the size out.

abundance	j_gene	v_gene	d_gene	CDR3aa	CDR3nt
few	TRBJ1-1	TRBV24-1	TRBD1	CATSGYSGGTEAFF	TGTGCCACCAGTGGTTACTCAGGGGGCACTGAAGCTTTCTTT
many	TRBJ1-5	TRBV7-2	.	CASSPLRQGWQPQHF	TGTGCCAGCAGCCCGCTACGTCAGGGTTGGCAGCCCCAGCATTTT
once	TRBJ2-1	TRBV29-1	.	CSVVIIVRSNEQFF	TGCAGCGTTGTGATTATAGTTCGATCCAATGAGCAGTTCTTC
.	TRBJ2-1	TRBV5-1	.	CASSSGALSSYNEQFF	TGCGCCAGCAGCTCCGGAGCGCTGAGCTCCTACAATGAGCAGTTCTTC
few	TRBJ1-1	TRBV11-1	.	CASSKGDGGEPEAFF	TGTGCCAGCAGCAAGGGAGATGGCGGGGAACCTGAAGCTTTCTTT
few	TRBJ2-3	TRBV12-3/TRBV12-4	.	CASSYNARPGTQYF	TGTGCCAGCAGCTATAACGCGCGGCCTGGTACGCAGTATTTT
.	TRBJ1-1	TRBV10-3	.	CAIGGRDTEAFF	TGTGCCATCGGGGGCAGGGACACTGAAGCTTTCTTT
.	TRBJ2-2	TRBV6-1	.	CASSELGANTGELFF	TGTGCCAGCAGTGAATTAGGGGCGAACACCGGGGAGCTGTTTTTT
few	TRBJ2-5	TRBV15	.	CATSNRETQYF	TGTGCCACCAGCAACCGGGAGACCCAGTACTTC
few	TRBJ2-2	TRBV12-3/TRBV12-4	.	CASSLNPLNTGELFF	TGTGCCAGCAGTTTAAATCCATTGAACACCGGGGAGCTGTTTTTT
.	TRBJ2-2	TRBV29-1	.	CSVEDRRERAGELFF	TGCAGCGTTGAAGATCGGAGGGAGAGAGCCGGGGAGCTGTTTTTT
few	TRBJ1-4	TRBV3-1	.	CASSPRSATNEKLFF	TGTGCCAGCAGCCCTCGGAGCGCAACTAATGAAAAACTGTTTTTT
few	TRBJ1-1	TRBV4-2	.	CASSSRSGNTEAFF	TGTGCCAGCAGCTCACGGTCGGGGAACACTGAAGCTTTCTTT
few	TRBJ2-1	TRBV7-2	.	CASSLVPLAFNEQFF	TGTGCCAGCAGCCTAGTCCCCTTGGCCTTCAATGAGCAGTTCTTC
.	TRBJ1-1	TRBV7-9	.	CASSLEGSATEAFF	TGTGCCAGCAGCTTAGAAGGGTCCGCCACTGAAGCTTTCTTT
.	TRBJ2-7	TRBV20-1	TRBD2	CNASNRGTSGPRSYEQYF	TGCAATGCTAGTAACAGGGGGACTAGCGGACCTCGCTCCTACGAGCAGTACTTC
.	TRBJ2-2	TRBV20-1	TRBD2	CSARGGGRVSGELFF	TGCAGTGCCAGAGGGGGCGGGAGGGTGTCAGGGGAGCTGTTTTTT
.	TRBJ2-1	TRBV6-5	.	CASALSGGNEQFF	TGTGCCAGCGCACTAAGCGGAGGCAATGAGCAGTTCTTC
many	TRBJ1-2	TRBV29-1	.	CSVDHGARSNYGYTF	TGCAGCGTTGACCACGGGGCACGAAGTAACTATGGCTACACCTTC
once	TRBJ2-4	TRBV9	TRBD2	CASSLRASGSSAKNIQYF	TGTGCCAGCAGCCTCCGGGCTAGCGGGAGTTCGGCCAAAAACATTCAGTACTTC
.	TRBJ2-4	TRBV20-1	.	CSATLVTGKNIQYF	TGCAGTGCTACACTTGTGACAGGCAAAAACATTCAGTACTTC
.	TRBJ1-2	TRBV11-2	.	CASSLAGDNYGYTF	TGTGCCAGCAGCTTAGCAGGAGATAACTATGGCTACACCTTC
few	TRBJ2-3	TRBV20-1	.	CSASKRNTDTQYF	TGCAGTGCTAGTAAGCGGAACACAGATACGCAGTATTTT
few	TRBJ1-4	TRBV15	.	CATSRDPGILNEKLFF	TGTGCCACCAGCAGAGATCCGGGCATACTTAATGAAAAACTGTTTTTT
.	TRBJ2-7	TRBV21-1	.	CASSQKGSGTYEQYF	TGTGCCAGCAGCCAAAAAGGTAGCGGGACGTACGAGCAGTACTTC
few	TRBJ2-1	TRBV7-9	TRBD2	CASSLVALLAGGPSEQFF	TGTGCCAGCAGCTTAGTAGCCTTACTAGCGGGAGGGCCTAGTGAGCAGTTCTTC
.	TRBJ1-2	TRBV29-1	.	CSVEGRAGYTF	TGCAGCGTTGAGGGGAGGGCGGGCTACACCTTC
few	TRBJ2-1	TRBV9	.	CASSFSHVNNEQFF	TGTGCCAGCAGCTTTTCTCACGTTAACAATGAGCAGTTCTTC
many	TRBJ2-2	TRBV6-4	.	CASSSDGADTGELFF	TGTGCCAGCAGTAGCGACGGAGCCGACACCGGGGAGCTGTTTTTT
.	TRBJ2-1	TRBV11-3	.	CASSATMAPNEQFF	TGTGCCAGCAGCGCCACGATGGCCCCCAATGAGCAGTTCTTC
few	TRBJ2-7	TRBV4-2	TRBD2	CASRRTSPSSYEQYF	TGTGCCAGCAGGCGGACTAGCCCGAGCTCCTACGAGCAGTACTTC
.	TRBJ2-3	TRBV7-9	.	CASSPGLDTDTQYF	TGTGCCAGCAGCCCAGGACTCGACACAGATACGCAGTATTTT
.	TRBJ1-5	TRBV12-3/TRBV12-4	.	CASSSHRGNQPQHF	TGTGCCAGCAGTTCCCACAGGGGCAATCAGCCCCAGCATTTT
.	TRBJ2-6	TRBV27	.	CASSLLGIPGANVLTF	TGTGCCAGCAGTCTACTAGGAATCCCTGGGGCCAACGTCCTGACTTTC
.	TRBJ2-3	TRBV7-3	.	CASSSEGVGTDTQYF	TGTGCCAGCAGCTCCGAGGGAGTGGGCACAGATACGCAGTATTTT
.	TRBJ2-7	TRBV9	.	CASSVGGAQTYEQYF	TGTGCCAGCAGCGTAGGAGGAGCCCAGACCTACGAGCAGTACTTC
few	TRBJ2-7	TRBV5-1	.	CASSLRISYEQYF	TGCGCCAGCAGCTTGAGGATTTCCTACGAGCAGTACTTC
few	TRBJ1-6	TRBV7-2	.	CASSLENSIYNSPLHF	TGTGCCAGCAGCTTAGAGAACAGTATTTATAATTCACCCCTCCACTTT
few	TRBJ2-7	TRBV11-2	.	CASSFGQGYEQYF	TGTGCCAGCAGCTTCGGGCAGGGCTACGAGCAGTACTTC
.	TRBJ1-1	TRBV5-1	.	CASSLVLGGSEAFF	TGCGCCAGCAGCTTGGTCCTTGGAGGGAGTGAAGCTTTCTTT
.	TRBJ2-2	TRBV5-6	.	CASSSQPLSGELFF	TGTGCCAGCAGCTCCCAACCCCTTTCCGGGGAGCTGTTTTTT
once	TRBJ2-7	TRBV20-1	TRBD2	CSATRLAGHYEQYF	TGCAGTGCAACAAGACTAGCGGGACACTACGAGCAGTACTTC
.	TRBJ2-1	TRBV29-1	.	CSVEGLASSYNEQFF	TGCAGCGTTGAAGGTTTGGCAAGCTCCTACAATGAGCAGTTCTTC
.	TRBJ2-5	TRBV29-1	TRBD2	CSGTTSGETQYF	TGCAGCGGAACGACTAGCGGGGAGACCCAGTACTTC
.	TRBJ1-1	TRBV4-1	TRBD1	CASSLREGGQENEAFF	TGCGCCAGCAGCCTAAGGGAGGGGGGACAGGAAAATGAAGCTTTCTTT
.	TRBJ2-7	TRBV12-3/TRBV12-4	.	CASSSTGMRGSYEQYF	TGTGCCAGCAGTAGCACCGGGATGAGGGGGTCCTACGAGCAGTACTTC
few	TRBJ1-1	TRBV7-9	.	CASISLGELTEAFF	TGTGCCAGCATCAGTCTAGGGGAGCTCACTGAAGCTTTCTTT
.	TRBJ2-3	TRBV20-1	TRBD1	CSASLDRPSTDTQYF	TGCAGTGCTAGTCTGGACAGGCCTAGCACAGATACGCAGTATTTT
.	TRBJ2-4	TRBV20-1	TRBD2	CSAYRLAGSQNIQYF	TGCAGTGCTTATAGACTAGCCGGGTCCCAAAACATTCAGTACTTC
few	TRBJ1-5	TRBV4-1	.	CASSQGGSPSNQPQHF	TGCGCCAGCAGCCAAGGGGGATCTCCTAGCAATCAGCCCCAGCATTTT
.	TRBJ2-7	TRBV6-6	TRBD2	CASSPGAGGREQYF	TGTGCCAGCAGTCCCGGGGCGGGAGGGCGCGAGCAGTACTTC
few	TRBJ2-7	TRBV10-2	.	CASSESRGRMHEQYF	TGCGCCAGCAGTGAGTCGAGGGGTAGAATGCACGAGCAGTACTTC
.	TRBJ1-5	TRBV7-2	.	CASSLWSGNQPQHF	TGTGCCAGCAGCTTATGGAGTGGTAATCAGCCCCAGCATTTT
few	TRBJ2-7	TRBV7-7	.	CASSLASSSYEQYF	TGTGCTAGCAGCTTAGCCAGTTCCTCCTACGAGCAGTACTTC
few	TRBJ1-1	TRBV5-1	TRBD1	CASRLTGESEAFF	TGCGCCAGCCGACTAACAGGGGAATCTGAAGCTTTCTTT
.	TRBJ1-1	TRBV20-1	.	CSARVQGYTEAFF	TGCAGTGCTAGAGTCCAGGGGTACACTGAAGCTTTCTTT
few	TRBJ2-2	TRBV21-1	.	CASSTRETSSGELFF	TGTGCCAGCAGCACCCGAGAGACTAGCAGCGGGGAGCTGTTTTTT
.	TRBJ2-2	TRBV11-2	TRBD2	CASSSRLAGGTRISFGELFF	TGTGCCAGCAGCTCTCGACTAGCGGGAGGGACTAGGATTAGTTTCGGGGAGCTGTTTTTT
.	TRBJ2-4	TRBV5-8	.	CASTPPSWGAGNIQYF	TGTGCCAGCACCCCACCGAGTTGGGGCGCGGGAAACATTCAGTACTTC